These 12 T cell receptor beta chains originate from one sample sequenced in a study of cytomegalovirus exposure and HLA in healthy donors. With 60 Vbeta and 13 Jbeta primers, the PCR was carried out. The table came from immunoSEQ multiplex PCR; TCRdb's copy has only in-frame clones and leaves some out. The data contain more than 150,000 clones, approximately 85% of them singletons. Sequenced input: PBMCs. The receptors come from a girl aged 10 to 17 in good health and CMV-seropositive.

This chain connects TRBV7-8 to TRBJ2-1, with 10 bases matching TRBD2. The germline gives CDR1 SGHVS, CDR2 FQNEAQ. J was trimmed by 5 bases and V by 0 bases; bases with no gene match: 4. The CDR3 extends over 16 amino acids. The CDR3 here is CASSLALAGVHNEQFF. CDR3 nucleotides: TGTGCCAGCAGCTTAGCGCTAGCGGGGGTACACAATGAGCAGTTCTTC.

V usage is TRBV29-1 and J usage is TRBJ2-2; D gene uncertain. The V end was cut by 4 bases, the J end by 6 bases, with 3 bases between. The CDR3 length is 10 residues. The germline V gene has CDR1 SQVTM and CDR2 ANQGSEA. This chain's CDR3 is CSVVAGELFF. The CDR3 DNA is TGCAGCGTTGTCGCCGGGGAGCTGTTTTTT.

This clone was counted a single time. This sequence joins TRBV7-2 and TRBJ1-2; no firm D call. V lost 5 bases to trimming and J lost 7 bases, with 17 bases between them. There are 14 residues in the CDR3. Germline lookup yields CDR1 SGHTA and CDR2 FQGNSA. CDR3 DNA sequence: TGTGCCAGCAGCCAAGATCCAGGAAGGCGTGGCTACACCTTC. Translating it yields CASSQDPGRRGYTF.

The chain is built from TRBV6-4 and TRBJ2-2, with a possible D match to TRBD1 (6 bases). Trimming took 5 bases from V and 7 from J, leaving 11 bases between them. Germline CDR1 reads MRHNA; CDR2 reads SNTAGT. This CDR3 is 13 amino acids long. The CDR3 loop reads CASSPQGNGELFF. As DNA, the CDR3 is TGTGCCAGCAGTCCTCAGGGGAACGGGGAGCTGTTTTTT.

The CDR3 DNA reads as TGTGCCAGCAGCTTGGCCGGGGGGGGCCTTTACAATGAGCAGTTCTTC. Protein sequence: CASSLAGGGLYNEQFF. The chain uses TRBV5-4 and TRBJ2-1; 8 positions match TRBD2. The CDR3 is 16 residues long. With 0 bases clipped from V and 4 bases from J, the junction kept 6 bases outside the gene matches. Germline CDR1 reads SGHNT; CDR2 reads YYREEE (reference sequence).

The genes are TRBV2 and TRBJ2-3; 7 nucleotides align to TRBD2. The junction had 8 bases not matched to a gene; V was cut back by 4 bases and J by 1 base. CDR1 is SNHLY and CDR2 is FYNNEI in the germline V gene. The CDR3 totals 16 residues. This chain's CDR3 is CASSGSRGGGTDTQYF. CDR3 DNA: TGTGCCAGCAGTGGGTCGCGGGGAGGGGGCACAGATACGCAGTATTTT.

J is TRBJ2-1 and V is TRBV11-2, with D possibly matching TRBD1 (5 bases). The germline V gene has CDR1 SGHAT and CDR2 FQNNGV. The V gene lost 8 bases and the J gene lost 0 bases, with 11 bases spanning the gap. The CDR3 sequence is 14 residues long. CDR3 region: CASGSDSSYNEQFF. CDR3 DNA: TGTGCCAGCGGATCAGACAGCTCCTACAATGAGCAGTTCTTC.

V usage is TRBV18 and J usage is TRBJ1-6; 7 nucleotides agree with TRBD1. There are 14 residues in the CDR3. Per germline, CDR1 KGHSH and CDR2 LQKENI. After removal of 6 bases from V and 4 bases from J, the junction contained 3 bases not matched to a gene. CDR3: CASSGQTYNSPLHF. In DNA, the CDR3 is TGTGCCAGCTCGGGACAGACTTATAATTCACCCCTCCACTTT.

J is TRBJ1-1 and V is TRBV9; 8 bases line up with TRBD1. This CDR3 comprises 13 residues. Trimming removed 4 bases from V and 11 bases from J; junction bases left unmatched: 10. Germline V gene sequence: CDR1 SGDLS, CDR2 YYNGEE. CDR3 sequence reads: CASSQTGTGVAFF. DNA of the CDR3: TGTGCCAGCAGCCAAACCGGGACAGGAGTTGCTTTCTTT.

The V and J genes are TRBV11-2 and TRBJ1-5; possibly TRBD1 for D (5 bases). Germline CDR1 SGHAT, CDR2 FQNNGV. The V end was cut by 5 bases, the J end by 7 bases, with 15 bases between. There are 14 residues in the CDR3. CDR3 loop: CASSQGGPGQPQHF. CDR3 nucleotide sequence: TGTGCCAGCAGCCAGGGAGGTCCGGGACAGCCCCAGCATTTT.

The chain carries TRBV5-1 and TRBJ1-4; D is uncertain. V lost 0 bases and J lost 4, with 7 bases in between. The CDR3 spans 14 residues. CDR1 and CDR2 (germline): SGHRS, YFSETQ. CDR3 sequence: CASSLDSDNEKLFF. The CDR3 DNA reads as TGCGCCAGCAGCTTGGATAGCGATAATGAAAAACTGTTTTTT.

The J gene is TRBJ1-2, the V gene TRBV2; unclear D gene. CDR3 length: 12 residues. Trimming took 5 bases from V and 8 from J, leaving 12 bases between them. Germline V gives CDR1 SNHLY, CDR2 FYNNEI. The CDR3 region has the DNA TGTGCCAGCAGTCCCGACACGGCGGGCTACACCTTC. Residues: CASSPDTAGYTF. The entire variable domain, with the rest obtained from reference TRBV2 and TRBJ1-2, is as follows: EPEVTQTPSHQVTQMGQEVILRCVPISNHLYFYWYRQILGQKVEFLVSFYNNEISEKSEIFDDQFSVERPDGSNFTLKIRSTKLEDSAMYFCASSPDTAGYTFGSGTRLTVV.